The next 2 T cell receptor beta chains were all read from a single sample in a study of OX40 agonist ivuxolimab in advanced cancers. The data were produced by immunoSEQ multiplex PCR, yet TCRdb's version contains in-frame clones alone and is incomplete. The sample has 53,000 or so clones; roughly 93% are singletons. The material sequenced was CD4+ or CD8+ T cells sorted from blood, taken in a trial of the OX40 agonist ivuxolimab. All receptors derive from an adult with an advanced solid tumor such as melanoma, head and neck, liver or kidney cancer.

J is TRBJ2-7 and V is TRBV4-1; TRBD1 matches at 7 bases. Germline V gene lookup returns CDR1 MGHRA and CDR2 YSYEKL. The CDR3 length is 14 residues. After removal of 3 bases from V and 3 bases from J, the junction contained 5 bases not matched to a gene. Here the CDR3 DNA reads TGCGCCAGCAGCCAGGGACAGACTTACTACGAGCAGTACTTC. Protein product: CASSQGQTYYEQYF.

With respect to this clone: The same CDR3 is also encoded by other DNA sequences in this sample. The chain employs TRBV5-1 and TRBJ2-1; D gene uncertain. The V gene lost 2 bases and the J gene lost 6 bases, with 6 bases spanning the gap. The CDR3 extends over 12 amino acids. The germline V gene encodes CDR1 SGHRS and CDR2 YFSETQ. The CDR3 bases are TGCGCCAGCAGCTTAGTAGTCAATGAGCAGTTCTTC. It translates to CASSLVVNEQFF.